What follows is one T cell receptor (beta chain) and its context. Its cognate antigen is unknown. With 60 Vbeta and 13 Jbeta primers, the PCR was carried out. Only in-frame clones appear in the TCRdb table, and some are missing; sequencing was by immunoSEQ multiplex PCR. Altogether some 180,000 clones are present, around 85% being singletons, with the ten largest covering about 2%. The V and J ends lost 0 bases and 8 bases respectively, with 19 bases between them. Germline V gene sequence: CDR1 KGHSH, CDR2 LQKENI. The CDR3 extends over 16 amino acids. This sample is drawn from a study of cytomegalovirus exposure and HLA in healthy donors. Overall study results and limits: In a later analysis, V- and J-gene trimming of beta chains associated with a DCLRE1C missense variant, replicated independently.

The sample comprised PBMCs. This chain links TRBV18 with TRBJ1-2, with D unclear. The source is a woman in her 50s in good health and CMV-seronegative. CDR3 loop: CASSPPLRPEEEGYTF. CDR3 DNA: TGTGCCAGCTCACCACCTTTACGGCCAGAGGAAGAAGGCTACACCTTC.